This T cell receptor beta chain was found in a study of T-cell memory formation after mild COVID-19. In the study overall: Clustering of TCRs was largely donor specific.

Study-wide results and limits: Clones shrinking between day 15 and 85 showed a balanced CD4/CD8 split, and those that grew later tilted toward CD4+.

Of note for this clonotype: Its antigen is not identified.

The ends were cut back, 5 bases at V and 5 bases at J, with 18 bases in the middle. CDR1 and CDR2 from the germline V gene are GTSNPN and SVGIG (reference sequence). The CDR3 runs to 14 residues. One entry per CDR3 protein, called by TCRdb with MiXCR from the 5' RACE reads. This sample yields 530,000 or so distinct CDR3 sequences, of which roughly 17% are seen a single time; around 8.1% belongs to the top ten. The sample taken for sequencing was PBMCs or a T cell subset sorted from them (not recorded which). This TCR was sampled from an adult woman who had mild COVID-19 (a few samples of this study predate the infection). Cell type and time point are not known. J is TRBJ2-5 and V is TRBV30; no clear D gene. The CDR3 here is CAWSPGPGRETQYF. CDR3 DNA sequence: TGTGCCTGGTCCCCCGGGCCAGGAAGGGAGACCCAGTACTTC. The variable domain in full, with the rest retrieved from reference TRBV30 and TRBJ2-5, is SQTIHQWPATLVQPVGSPLSLECTVEGTSNPNLYWYRQAAGRGLQLLFYSVGIGQISSEVPQNLSASRPQDRQFILSSKKLLLSDSGFYLCAWSPGPGRETQYFGPGTRLLVL.